The 22 T cell receptor beta chains given below trace back to one sample, sequenced in a study of T cell responses to AZD1222 COVID-19 vaccine. TCRdb keeps only in-frame clones here, not all; method: immunoSEQ multiplex PCR. This sample yields roughly 180,000 clones, of which about 92% are seen a single time; 1.3% belongs to the top ten. This specimen was peripheral blood, taken 28 days after the second AZD1222 dose. The receptors derive from an adult who received the AZD1222 COVID-19 vaccine.

The chain combines TRBV5-6 with TRBJ1-5, with no clear D. This CDR3 has 15 amino acids. V was shortened by 4 bases and J by 3 bases, with 14 bases between the two germline ends. CDR1 SGHDT and CDR2 YYEEEE come from the germline V gene. CDR3: CASSRRSGTNQPQHF. CDR3 nucleotides: TGTGCCAGCAGCCGGCGGTCAGGTACCAATCAGCCCCAGCATTTT.

The rearrangement uses TRBV28 and TRBJ2-7; D may match TRBD1 or TRBD2 (5 bases each). The germline V gene encodes CDR1 MDHEN and CDR2 SYDVKM. V gave up 4 bases and J gave up 3 bases, with 16 bases separating them. CDR3 length: 15 residues. CDR3 in DNA: TGTGCCAGCAGTTCAGTGAGGAGCGGACACTACGAGCAGTACTTC. The encoded protein is CASSSVRSGHYEQYF.

V usage is TRBV28 and J usage is TRBJ1-4; possible D gene TRBD1, 5 bases. Trimming removed 8 bases at V and 8 bases at J, with 12 bases between. The CDR3 spans 12 residues. Germline loops: CDR1 MDHEN, CDR2 SYDVKM. The CDR3 reads CASRGPAEKLFF. In DNA, the CDR3 is TGTGCCAGCCGGGGACCGGCGGAAAAACTGTTTTTT.

The chain is built from TRBV6-1 and TRBJ2-7; a possible D gene is TRBD1 (5 bases). The CDR3 is made up of 17 amino acids. Trimming left V 2 bases short and J 12 bases short, with 29 bases between. Per germline, CDR1 MNHNS and CDR2 SASEGT. CDR3 amino acids: CASSERIKGQQATVRYF. The CDR3 DNA is TGTGCCAGCAGTGAAAGGATTAAGGGGCAGCAAGCGACAGTCCGGTACTTC.

The chain recombines TRBV7-2 with TRBJ2-7, with 7 positions matching TRBD2. There are 15 residues in the CDR3. The germline gives CDR1 SGHTA, CDR2 FQGNSA. With V trimmed by 5 bases and J by 0 bases, 7 bases remained unmatched. The CDR3 nucleotides read TGTGCCAGCAGCCCAGGAACTAGCGACTCCTACGAGCAGTACTTC. It specifies CASSPGTSDSYEQYF.

This chain connects TRBV20-1 to TRBJ2-7; 10 bases are a match to TRBD1. This CDR3 spans 15 amino acids. The germline gives CDR1 DFQATT, CDR2 SNEGSKA (reference sequence). V lost 3 bases to trimming and J lost 4 bases; unmatched junction nucleotides: 9. For the CDR3, the DNA is TGCAGTGCTAGTGCCGCGGGACAGGGGATTTACGAGCAGTACTTC. Amino acids: CSASAAGQGIYEQYF.

The chain links TRBV2 to TRBJ1-2, with TRBD1 identical over 7 bases. V shed 6 bases and J 4 bases; nucleotides not matched to a gene: 14. The germline V gene encodes CDR1 SNHLY and CDR2 FYNNEI. The CDR3 sequence is 16 residues long. CDR3 in DNA: TGTGCCAGCAGGGGCCTACAGGGGCGAACCCCCTATGGCTACACCTTC. As protein: CASRGLQGRTPYGYTF.

This chain connects TRBV6-5 to TRBJ1-2, with a tentative D call TRBD1 (5 bases). This CDR3 contains 14 residues. Trimming stripped 5 bases from V and 3 bases from J, with 13 bases between. Germline V lookup: CDR1 MNHEY, CDR2 SVGAGI. The CDR3 nucleotides read TGTGCCAGCAGTCCACTCGGGGCAGACTATGGCTACACCTTC. Amino acid sequence: CASSPLGADYGYTF.

V and J are TRBV28 and TRBJ2-7, with D hard to call. This CDR3 is 12 amino acids long. Trimming took 4 bases from V and 6 from J, leaving 10 bases between them. Germline CDR1 and CDR2: MDHEN and SYDVKM. CDR3 protein: CASSSGLLEQYF. The DNA of the CDR3 is TGTGCCAGCAGTTCGGGCCTCCTCGAGCAGTACTTC.

The CDR3 nucleotides read TGTGCCAGCAGCACCACTAGCGGGGCATACAATGAGCAGTTCTTC. The encoded protein is CASSTTSGAYNEQFF. The gene calls are TRBV5-4 and TRBJ2-1; 10 positions match TRBD2. The CDR3 is made up of 15 amino acids. Looked up from germline, CDR1 is SGHNT and CDR2 is YYREEE (reference sequence). V dropped 4 bases and J dropped 4; count of bases not matched to a gene: 5.

The chain combines TRBV9 with TRBJ2-3, with 9 bases that match TRBD2. The germline CDR1 and CDR2 sequences are SGDLS and YYNGEE. The length of the CDR3 is 14 residues. Trimming took 1 base from V and 6 from J; bases not matched to a gene: 3. The CDR3 sequence is CASSVLAGGDTQYF. CDR3 DNA: TGTGCCAGCAGCGTACTGGCGGGAGGGGATACGCAGTATTTT.

The chain links TRBV11-2 to TRBJ2-7; D is possibly TRBD1 (5 bases). The CDR3 has 14 amino acids. Per germline, CDR1 SGHAT and CDR2 FQNNGV. V lost 1 base, J lost 7 bases, and 14 bases lay in between. The CDR3 region is CASSLGLGVVEQYF. The CDR3 DNA reads as TGTGCCAGCAGCTTAGGGTTAGGGGTGGTTGAGCAGTACTTC.

The chain joins TRBV7-9 to TRBJ1-5, with D hard to call. CDR1 and CDR2 (germline): SEHNR, FQNEAQ (reference sequence). Trimming took off 5 bases at V and 7 bases at J, with 15 bases between the two ends. The CDR3 covers 14 residues. CDR3 protein: CASSPSPAKQPQHF. The CDR3 bases are TGTGCCAGCAGCCCCTCTCCAGCCAAGCAGCCCCAGCATTTT.

The chain couples TRBV10-3 to TRBJ1-1, with D uncertain. Germline V lookup: CDR1 ENHRY, CDR2 SYGVKD. CDR3 length: 12 residues. V gave up 2 bases and J gave up 4 bases, with 5 bases separating them. CDR3 nucleotides: TGTGCCATCAGTGAGACGGGCACTGAAGCTTTCTTT. Amino acids: CAISETGTEAFF.

This chain uses TRBV14 with TRBJ1-6, with D maybe TRBD1 (5 bases). CDR1 SGHDN and CDR2 FVKESK come from the germline V gene. CDR3 size: 13 residues. V lost 4 bases and J lost 7, with 8 bases in between. The DNA of the CDR3 is TGTGCCAGCAGCCGGGGGGGGAATTCACCCCTCCACTTT. This gives the protein CASSRGGNSPLHF.

V usage is TRBV6-4 and J usage is TRBJ2-1; 8 nucleotides line up with TRBD2. The CDR3 length is 13 residues. Per germline, CDR1 MRHNA and CDR2 SNTAGT. With 3 bases clipped from V and 6 bases from J, the junction kept 1 base outside the gene matches. CDR3 loop: CASSDSGVNEQFF. Here the CDR3 DNA reads TGTGCCAGCAGTGATAGCGGGGTCAATGAGCAGTTCTTC.

About this clone: This same CDR3 is encoded by further DNA sequences in the sample. V usage is TRBV6-4 and J usage is TRBJ1-1; no definite D call. This CDR3 contains 13 residues. V was pared by 4 bases and J by 1 base, with 7 bases between. Per the germline V gene, CDR1 is MRHNA and CDR2 is SNTAGT. CDR3 nucleotide sequence: TGTGCCAGCAGTGCATCGGGGAACACTGAAGCTTTCTTT. It specifies CASSASGNTEAFF.

V is TRBV30 and J is TRBJ1-2, with no clear D. There are 12 residues in the CDR3. V lost 3 bases to trimming and J lost 6 bases, with 11 bases between them. CDR1 GTSNPN and CDR2 SVGIG come from the germline V gene (reference sequence). For the CDR3, the DNA is TGTGCCTGGAGAAGAGTTTCAGATGGCTACACCTTC. Translated: CAWRRVSDGYTF.

V is TRBV6-1 and J is TRBJ2-3; D possibly matches TRBD1 or TRBD2 (5 bases each). With 1 base removed from V and 2 bases from J, the gap between germline ends came to 25 bases. The CDR3 is made up of 20 amino acids. Germline V gene lookup returns CDR1 MNHNS and CDR2 SASEGT. Here the CDR3 DNA reads TGTGCCAGCAGTGAAGGACTGCTCGGTTCGGGGCATTTTAACACAGATACGCAGTATTTT. It encodes CASSEGLLGSGHFNTDTQYF.

The chain recombines TRBV5-6 with TRBJ1-1; D may be TRBD1 (5 bases). V lost 0 bases and J 0 bases, leaving 12 bases between the germline ends. Germline CDR1 is SGHDT and CDR2 is YYEEEE. This CDR3 comprises 16 residues. The DNA for the CDR3 is TGTGCCAGCAGCTTGGCCTTACGACAGATGAACACTGAAGCTTTCTTT. This encodes CASSLALRQMNTEAFF.

The J gene is TRBJ1-3, the V gene TRBV28; TRBD1 agrees at 7 bases. V lost 5 bases, J lost 6 bases, and 19 bases stayed unmatched. Germline CDR1 and CDR2: MDHEN and SYDVKM. This CDR3 contains 18 residues. The CDR3: CASSPQNLRTGRENTIYF. CDR3 nucleotides: TGTGCCAGCAGTCCCCAAAACCTAAGGACAGGACGAGAAAACACCATATATTTT.

This clone appeared once. The chain has TRBV7-9 and TRBJ1-4; TRBD1 matches at 8 bases. CDR1 and CDR2 from the germline V gene are SEHNR and FQNEAQ (reference sequence). The V segment lost 4 bases and the J segment 7 bases; nucleotides outside the gene matches: 8. The CDR3 runs to 15 residues. DNA for the CDR3: TGTGCCAGCAGCTCCGGACAGGGAGAAGGTGAAAAACTGTTTTTT. Residues: CASSSGQGEGEKLFF.